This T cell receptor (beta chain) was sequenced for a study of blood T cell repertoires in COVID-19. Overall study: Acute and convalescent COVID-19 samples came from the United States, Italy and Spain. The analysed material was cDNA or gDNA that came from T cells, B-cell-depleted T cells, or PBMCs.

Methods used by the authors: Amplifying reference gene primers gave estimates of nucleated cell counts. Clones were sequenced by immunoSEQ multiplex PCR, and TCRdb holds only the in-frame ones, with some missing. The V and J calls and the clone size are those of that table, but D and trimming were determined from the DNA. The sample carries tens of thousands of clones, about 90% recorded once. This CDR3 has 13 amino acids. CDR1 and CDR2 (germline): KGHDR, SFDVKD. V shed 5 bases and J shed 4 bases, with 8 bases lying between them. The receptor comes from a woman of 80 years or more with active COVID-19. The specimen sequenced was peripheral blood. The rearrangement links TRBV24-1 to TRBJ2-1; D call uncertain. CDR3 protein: CATSGVNYNEQFF. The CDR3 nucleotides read TGTGCCACCAGTGGCGTCAATTACAATGAGCAGTTCTTC.